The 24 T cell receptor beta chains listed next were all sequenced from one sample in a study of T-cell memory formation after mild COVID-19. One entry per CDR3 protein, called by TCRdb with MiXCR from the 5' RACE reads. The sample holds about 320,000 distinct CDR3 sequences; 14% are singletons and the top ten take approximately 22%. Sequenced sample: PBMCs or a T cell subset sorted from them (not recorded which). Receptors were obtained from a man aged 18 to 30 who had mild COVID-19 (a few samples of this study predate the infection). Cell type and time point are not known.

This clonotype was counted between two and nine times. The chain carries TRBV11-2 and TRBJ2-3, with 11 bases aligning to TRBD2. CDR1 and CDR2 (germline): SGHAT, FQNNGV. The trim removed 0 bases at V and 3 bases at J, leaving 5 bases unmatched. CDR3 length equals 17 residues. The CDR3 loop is CASSLDLGLAGTDTQYF. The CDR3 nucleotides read TGTGCCAGCAGCTTAGACCTAGGACTAGCGGGTACAGATACGCAGTATTTT.

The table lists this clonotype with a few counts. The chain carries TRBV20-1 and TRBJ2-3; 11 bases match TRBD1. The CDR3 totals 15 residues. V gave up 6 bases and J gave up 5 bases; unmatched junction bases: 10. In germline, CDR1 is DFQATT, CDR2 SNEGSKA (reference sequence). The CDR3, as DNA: TGCAGTGCCCCCCCTTGGGGACAGGGGGTAGATACGCAGTATTTT. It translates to CSAPPWGQGVDTQYF.

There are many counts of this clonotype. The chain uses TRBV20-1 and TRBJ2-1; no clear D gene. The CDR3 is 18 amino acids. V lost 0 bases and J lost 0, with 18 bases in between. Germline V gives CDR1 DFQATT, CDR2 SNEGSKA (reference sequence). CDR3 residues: CSARDLLKGVSSYNEQFF. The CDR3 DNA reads TGCAGTGCTAGAGATCTCTTGAAGGGCGTTAGCTCCTACAATGAGCAGTTCTTC.

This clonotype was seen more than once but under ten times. The CDR3 sequence: CSAGSNTGELFF. Written as DNA, the CDR3 is TGCAGTGCTGGGTCGAACACCGGGGAGCTGTTTTTT. V gene TRBV20-1 combines with J gene TRBJ2-2, with D unresolved. The CDR3 runs 12 residues. CDR1 is DFQATT and CDR2 is SNEGSKA in the germline V gene (reference sequence). Trimming shortened V by 5 bases and J by 0 bases, and 4 bases separated the two germline ends.

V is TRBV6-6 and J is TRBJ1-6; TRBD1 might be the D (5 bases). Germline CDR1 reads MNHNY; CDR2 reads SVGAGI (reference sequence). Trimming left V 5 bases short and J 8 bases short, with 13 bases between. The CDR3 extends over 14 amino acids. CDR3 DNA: TGTGCCAGCAGTGGGGACTCTACCCATTCACCCCTCCACTTT. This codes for CASSGDSTHSPLHF.

The CDR3 region has the DNA TGTGCCAGCAGTCGGGGGGGGACTAGCGGATCCCAAGAGACCCAGTACTTC. It specifies CASSRGGTSGSQETQYF. The rearrangement uses TRBV7-2 and TRBJ2-5; TRBD2 aligns across 11 bases. This CDR3 is 17 amino acids long. Germline V gives CDR1 SGHTA, CDR2 FQGNSA. V was clipped by 6 bases and J by 1 base; unmatched bases: 10. Supplemented by reference TRBV7-2 and TRBJ2-5, the full variable domain reads GAGVSQSPSNKVTEKGKDVELRCDPISGHTALYWYRQSLGQGLEFLIYFQGNSAPDKSGLPSDRFSAERTGGSVSTLTIQRTQQEDSAVYLCASSRGGTSGSQETQYFGPGTRLLVL.

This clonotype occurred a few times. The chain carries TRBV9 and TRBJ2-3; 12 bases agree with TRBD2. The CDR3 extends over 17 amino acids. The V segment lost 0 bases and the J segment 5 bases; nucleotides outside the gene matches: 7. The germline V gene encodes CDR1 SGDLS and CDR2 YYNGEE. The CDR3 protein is CASSVVASGGAGDTQYF. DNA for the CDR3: TGTGCCAGCAGCGTAGTAGCTAGCGGGGGGGCCGGAGATACGCAGTATTTT.

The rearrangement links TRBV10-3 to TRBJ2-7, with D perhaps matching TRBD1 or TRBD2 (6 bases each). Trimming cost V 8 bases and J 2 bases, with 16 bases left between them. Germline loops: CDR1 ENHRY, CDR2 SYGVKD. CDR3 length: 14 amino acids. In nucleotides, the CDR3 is TGTGCCATCTCTGGGGGGCGATTGACCTACGAGCAGTACTTC. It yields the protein CAISGGRLTYEQYF.

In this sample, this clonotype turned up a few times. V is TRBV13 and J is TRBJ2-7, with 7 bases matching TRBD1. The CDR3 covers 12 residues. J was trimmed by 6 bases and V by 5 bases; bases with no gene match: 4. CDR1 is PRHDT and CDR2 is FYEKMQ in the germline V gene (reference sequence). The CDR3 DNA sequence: TGTGCCAGCAGCCACGGGACAGTCGAGCAGTACTTC. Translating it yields CASSHGTVEQYF. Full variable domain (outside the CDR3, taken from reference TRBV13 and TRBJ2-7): AAGVIQSPRHLIKEKRETATLKCYPIPRHDTVYWYQQGPGQDPQFLISFYEKMQSDKGSIPDRFSAQQFSDYHSELNMSSLELGDSALYFCASSHGTVEQYFGPGTRLTVT.

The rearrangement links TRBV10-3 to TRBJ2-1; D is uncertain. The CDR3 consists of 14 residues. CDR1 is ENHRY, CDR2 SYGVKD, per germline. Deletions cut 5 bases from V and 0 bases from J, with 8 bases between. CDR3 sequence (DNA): TGTGCCATCAGTCTCGAAAGCTCCTACAATGAGCAGTTCTTC. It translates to CAISLESSYNEQFF.

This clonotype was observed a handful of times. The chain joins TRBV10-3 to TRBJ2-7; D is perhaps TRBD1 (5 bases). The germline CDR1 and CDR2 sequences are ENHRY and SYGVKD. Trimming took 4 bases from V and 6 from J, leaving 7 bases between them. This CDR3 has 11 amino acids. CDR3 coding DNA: TGTGCCATCAGTGCAGGGCGCGAGCAGTACTTC. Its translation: CAISAGREQYF.

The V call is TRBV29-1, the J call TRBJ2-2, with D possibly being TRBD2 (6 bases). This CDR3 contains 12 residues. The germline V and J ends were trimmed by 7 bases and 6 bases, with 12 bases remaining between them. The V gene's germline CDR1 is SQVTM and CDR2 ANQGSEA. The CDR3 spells CSGSGGAGELFF. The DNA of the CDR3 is TGCAGCGGTTCCGGAGGGGCCGGGGAGCTGTTTTTT.

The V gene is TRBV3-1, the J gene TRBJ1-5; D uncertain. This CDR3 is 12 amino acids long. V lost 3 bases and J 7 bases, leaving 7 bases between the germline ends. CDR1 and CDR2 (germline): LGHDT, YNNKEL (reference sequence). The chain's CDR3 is CASSQAAQPQHF. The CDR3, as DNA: TGTGCCAGCAGCCAGGCGGCGCAGCCCCAGCATTTT.

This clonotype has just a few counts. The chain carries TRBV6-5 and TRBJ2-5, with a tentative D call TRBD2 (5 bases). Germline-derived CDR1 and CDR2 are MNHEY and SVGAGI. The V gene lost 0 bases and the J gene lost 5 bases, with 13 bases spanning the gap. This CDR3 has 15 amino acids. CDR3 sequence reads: CASSYSSGWRETQYF. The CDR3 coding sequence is TGTGCCAGCAGTTACTCGTCCGGCTGGAGGGAGACCCAGTACTTC.

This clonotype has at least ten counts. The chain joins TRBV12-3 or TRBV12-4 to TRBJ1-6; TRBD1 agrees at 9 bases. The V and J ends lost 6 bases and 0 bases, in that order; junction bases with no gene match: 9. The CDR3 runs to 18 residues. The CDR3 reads CASRADRGSSSYNSPLHF. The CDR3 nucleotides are TGTGCCAGCAGGGCTGACAGGGGGTCGAGCTCCTATAATTCACCCCTCCACTTT.

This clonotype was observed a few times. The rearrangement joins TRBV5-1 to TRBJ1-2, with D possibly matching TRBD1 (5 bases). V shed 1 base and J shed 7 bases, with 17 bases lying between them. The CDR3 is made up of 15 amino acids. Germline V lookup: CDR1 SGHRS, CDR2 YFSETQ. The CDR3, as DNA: TGCGCCAGCAGCTTGCTGTATACGGTCGGGGGTGGCTACACCTTC. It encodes CASSLLYTVGGGYTF. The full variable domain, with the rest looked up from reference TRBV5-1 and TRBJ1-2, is KAGVTQTPRYLIKTRGQQVTLSCSPISGHRSVSWYQQTPGQGLQFLFEYFSETQRNKGNFPGRFSGRQFSNSRSEMNVSTLELGDSALYLCASSLLYTVGGGYTFGSGTRLTVV.

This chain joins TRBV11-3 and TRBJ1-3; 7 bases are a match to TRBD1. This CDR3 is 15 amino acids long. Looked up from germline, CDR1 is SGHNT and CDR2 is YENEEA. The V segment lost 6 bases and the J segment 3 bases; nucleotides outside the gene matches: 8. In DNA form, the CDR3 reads TGTGCCAGCAGGCGAGGGGGCGCGGTTGGAAACACCATATATTTT. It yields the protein CASRRGGAVGNTIYF.

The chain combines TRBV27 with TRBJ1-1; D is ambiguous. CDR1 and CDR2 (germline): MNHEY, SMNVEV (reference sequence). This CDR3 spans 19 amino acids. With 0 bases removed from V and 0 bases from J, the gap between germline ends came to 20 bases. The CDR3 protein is CASSLSWEGPLPMNTEAFF. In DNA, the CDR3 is TGTGCCAGCAGTTTATCGTGGGAGGGCCCACTCCCTATGAACACTGAAGCTTTCTTT.

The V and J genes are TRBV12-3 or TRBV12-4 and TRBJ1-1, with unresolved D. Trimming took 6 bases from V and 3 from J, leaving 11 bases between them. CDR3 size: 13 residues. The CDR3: CASSLEVYTEAFF. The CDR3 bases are TGTGCCAGCAGCTTGGAAGTATACACTGAAGCTTTCTTT.

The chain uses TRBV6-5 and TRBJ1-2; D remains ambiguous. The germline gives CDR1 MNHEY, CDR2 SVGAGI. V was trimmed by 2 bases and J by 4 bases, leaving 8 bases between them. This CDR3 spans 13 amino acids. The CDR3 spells CASSYGRIYGYTF. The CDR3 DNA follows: TGTGCCAGCAGTTACGGGCGGATCTATGGCTACACCTTC.

DNA of the CDR3: TGCAGCGCCCGAGGGCGATCCAACGTCCTGACTTTC. Its protein is CSARGRSNVLTF. The chain uses TRBV29-1 and TRBJ2-6, with D perhaps TRBD2 (5 bases). The length of the CDR3 is 12 residues. V was shortened by 7 bases and J by 8 bases, with 12 bases between the two germline ends. Per the germline V gene, CDR1 is SQVTM and CDR2 is ANQGSEA.

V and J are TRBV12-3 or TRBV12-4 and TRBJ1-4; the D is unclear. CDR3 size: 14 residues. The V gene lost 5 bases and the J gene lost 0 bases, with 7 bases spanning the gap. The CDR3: CASSPGTTNEKLFF. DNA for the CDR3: TGTGCCAGCAGTCCTGGGACAACTAATGAAAAACTGTTTTTT.

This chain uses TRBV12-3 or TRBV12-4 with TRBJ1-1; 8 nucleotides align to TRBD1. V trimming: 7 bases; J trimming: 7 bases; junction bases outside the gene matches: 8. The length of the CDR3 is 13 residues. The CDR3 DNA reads TGTGCCAGCATCCTGGACAGGGAGAATGAAGCTTTCTTT. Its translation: CASILDRENEAFF.

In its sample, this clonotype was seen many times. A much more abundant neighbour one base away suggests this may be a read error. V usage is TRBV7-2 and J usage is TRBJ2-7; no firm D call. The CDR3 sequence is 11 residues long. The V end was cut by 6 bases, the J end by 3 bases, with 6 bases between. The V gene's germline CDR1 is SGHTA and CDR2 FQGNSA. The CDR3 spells CASSSHYEQYF. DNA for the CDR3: TGTGCCAGCAGTTCCCACTACGAGCAGTACTTC.